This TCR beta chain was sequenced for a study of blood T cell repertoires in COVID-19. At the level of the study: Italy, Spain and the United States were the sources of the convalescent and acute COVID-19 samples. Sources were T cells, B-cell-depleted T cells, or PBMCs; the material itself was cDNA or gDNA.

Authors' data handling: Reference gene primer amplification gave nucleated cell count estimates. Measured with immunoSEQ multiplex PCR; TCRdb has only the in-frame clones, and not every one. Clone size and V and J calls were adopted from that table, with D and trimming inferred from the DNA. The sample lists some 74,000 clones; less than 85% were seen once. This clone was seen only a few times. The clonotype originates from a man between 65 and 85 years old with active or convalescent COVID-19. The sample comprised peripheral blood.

CDR3: CSVVGNSFDTEAFF. The CDR3 region has the DNA TGCAGCGTTGTAGGTAACAGCTTCGACACTGAAGCTTTCTTT. This rearrangement joins TRBV29-1 to TRBJ1-1; D is uncertain. The ends were cut back, 4 bases at V and 3 bases at J, with 15 bases in the middle. From germline, CDR1 is SQVTM and CDR2 ANQGSEA. This CDR3 is built from 14 residues. Combining the CDR3 with reference TRBV29-1 and TRBJ1-1 gives the whole variable domain SAVISQKPSRDICQRGTSLTIQCQVDSQVTMMFWYRQQPGQSLTLIATANQGSEATYESGFVIDKFPISRPNLTFSTLTVSNMSPEDSSIYLCSVVGNSFDTEAFFGQGTRLTVV.